One and the same sample provided the 32 T cell receptor beta chains below, sequenced in a study of monozygotic twins with inflammatory bowel disease. TCRdb reprocessed the 5' RACE reads and keeps a single row for each CDR3 protein, giving no DNA. The sample includes 300,000 to 400,000 distinct CDR3 sequences. The sequencing input was blood. These receptors were collected from a human donor with ulcerative colitis or Crohn's disease, or a healthy co-twin of an affected twin (not recorded which).

This rearrangement joins TRBV11-3 to TRBJ2-1; TCRdb's D gene call, TRBD2, goes unchecked for lack of DNA. The germline V gene encodes CDR1 SGHNT and CDR2 YENEEA. CDR3 length: 15 amino acids. The CDR3 loop is CASSRLLAGVGEQFF.

The genes are TRBV4-1 and TRBJ2-5; TCRdb returns TRBD2, unconfirmable since there is no DNA. The CDR3 sequence is 13 residues long. From germline, CDR1 is MGHRA and CDR2 YSYEKL. This chain's CDR3 is CASSQLARETQYF.

The chain couples TRBV7-2 to TRBJ2-7; TCRdb indicates TRBD1, and absent DNA this call remains unverified. The CDR3 runs to 13 residues. Germline V lookup: CDR1 SGHTA, CDR2 FQGNSA. CDR3 loop: CASSSSRETGEDF.

The genes are TRBV28 and TRBJ2-7; the D call of TRBD2 rests on TCRdb alone, since no DNA is present to check it. This CDR3 has 15 amino acids. Per germline, CDR1 MDHEN and CDR2 SYDVKM. The chain's CDR3 is CASSFPASGDYEQYF.

This chain uses TRBV6-5 with TRBJ2-5; TCRdb's D call of TRBD2 is untestable without DNA. Germline CDR1 reads MNHEY; CDR2 reads SVGAGI. This CDR3 is 15 amino acids long. Here the CDR3 reads CASSYRGSFQETQYF.

The chain has TRBV29-1 and TRBJ2-7; TCRdb's D call of TRBD1 is untestable without DNA. This CDR3 contains 13 residues. The germline gives CDR1 SQVTM, CDR2 ANQGSEA. CDR3 region: CSVEFDRGSEQYF.

The chain has TRBV3-1 and TRBJ2-7; TCRdb gives TRBD2 as the D gene, but with no DNA this cannot be confirmed. This CDR3 comprises 12 residues. Germline V gives CDR1 LGHDT, CDR2 YNNKEL (reference sequence). This chain's CDR3 is CASSERDIEQYF.

The rearrangement joins TRBV4-1 to TRBJ2-7; TCRdb picks TRBD1, but there is no DNA to check that call. This CDR3 has 14 amino acids. CDR1 and CDR2 (germline): MGHRA, YSYEKL. The CDR3 loop is CASLRQFKNYEQYF.

The V and J genes are TRBV11-1 and TRBJ2-3; as DNA is missing, the TRBD2 call by TCRdb cannot be tested. CDR1 and CDR2 from the germline V gene are SGHAT and FQDESV (reference sequence). This CDR3 has 20 residues. The CDR3 sequence: CASSPPKIKGTSGTTDTQYF.

CDR3 region: CASSQQGFGYGYTF. The chain couples TRBV4-3 to TRBJ1-2; TCRdb's D gene call, TRBD1, goes unchecked for lack of DNA. The CDR3 consists of 14 residues. Germline values: CDR1 LGHNA, CDR2 YSLEER.

The chain links TRBV6-1 to TRBJ1-1; without DNA, the TCRdb call of TRBD1 cannot be checked. Germline V CDR1 and CDR2: MNHNS, SASEGT. The CDR3 length is 15 residues. The CDR3 reads CASRTGTGLGTEAFF.

The rearrangement uses TRBV4-3 and TRBJ2-1; the TCRdb D gene call, TRBD1, has no DNA to confirm it. The V gene's germline CDR1 is LGHNA and CDR2 YSLEER. The CDR3 extends over 16 amino acids. The CDR3 sequence: CASSQEPGQGSDEQFF.

The chain has TRBV5-1 and TRBJ2-2; TCRdb outputs TRBD2, but without DNA this stays unchecked. This CDR3 comprises 16 residues. Germline V lookup: CDR1 SGHRS, CDR2 YFSETQ. CDR3 loop: CASSLSTSGGTGELFF. Full variable domain (remainder filled in from reference TRBV5-1 and TRBJ2-2): KAGVTQTPRYLIKTRGQQVTLSCSPISGHRSVSWYQQTPGQGLQFLFEYFSETQRNKGNFPGRFSGRQFSNSRSEMNVSTLELGDSALYLCASSLSTSGGTGELFFGEGSRLTVL.

The CDR3 loop reads CASSSINRGRGYTF. The V call is TRBV12-3 or TRBV12-4, the J call TRBJ1-2; TCRdb reports TRBD1, a call that lacks DNA to check it against. CDR3 size: 14 residues.

V usage is TRBV4-3 and J usage is TRBJ2-4; TCRdb's assignment of TRBD1 cannot be checked, as there is no DNA. The germline V gene encodes CDR1 LGHNA and CDR2 YSLEER. The CDR3 loop spans 13 amino acids. CDR3: CASSINRGGIQYF.

The chain links TRBV11-2 to TRBJ2-1; as DNA is missing, the TRBD1 call by TCRdb cannot be tested. Looked up from germline, CDR1 is SGHAT and CDR2 is FQNNGV. The CDR3 has 16 amino acids. CDR3 amino acids: CASSFGSGQGYNEQFF. The complete variable domain, with remaining parts taken from reference TRBV11-2 and TRBJ2-1, reads EAGVAQSPRYKIIEKRQSVAFWCNPISGHATLYWYQQILGQGPKLLIQFQNNGVVDDSQLPKDRFSAERLKGVDSTLKIQPAKLEDSAVYLCASSFGSGQGYNEQFFGPGTRLTVL.

V is TRBV5-1 and J is TRBJ1-1; TCRdb indicates TRBD1, and absent DNA this call remains unverified. The CDR3 is made up of 14 amino acids. The germline CDR1 and CDR2 sequences are SGHRS and YFSETQ. Here the CDR3 reads CASSRGTGSTEAFF.

CDR3 sequence: CASSLNPTDTQYF. J is TRBJ2-3 and V is TRBV5-1. The germline gives CDR1 SGHRS, CDR2 YFSETQ. This CDR3 contains 13 residues.

The chain uses TRBV5-1 and TRBJ2-1; without DNA, the TCRdb call of TRBD2 cannot be checked. Germline assignment: CDR1 SGHRS and CDR2 YFSETQ. This CDR3 contains 16 residues. The CDR3 sequence is CASSLVDGGREPEQFF.

The chain recombines TRBV20-1 with TRBJ2-7; TCRdb's D call, TRBD2, is unchecked because there is no DNA. The germline CDR1 and CDR2 sequences are DFQATT and SNEGSKA (reference sequence). CDR3 length: 14 amino acids. CDR3 loop: CSAVPVAYDYEQYF.

This sequence joins TRBV6-5 and TRBJ2-7; TCRdb lists TRBD2, though no DNA is available to test this call. The CDR3 is 17 amino acids. Germline V CDR1 and CDR2: MNHEY, SVGAGI. This CDR3 reads CASSYSPGAPPLDEQYF.

The chain joins TRBV10-3 to TRBJ2-7; the D call of TRBD1 rests on TCRdb alone, since no DNA is present to check it. CDR3 length: 13 amino acids. Germline V gene sequence: CDR1 ENHRY, CDR2 SYGVKD. CDR3 residues: CATTPTEVDEQYF.

The gene calls are TRBV24-1 and TRBJ2-5; TCRdb names TRBD1, which stays unverified in the absence of DNA. Per germline, CDR1 KGHDR and CDR2 SFDVKD. The CDR3 spans 14 residues. This CDR3 reads CATSPSGEEETQYF.

The rearrangement uses TRBV4-3 and TRBJ2-5; the TCRdb D gene call, TRBD2, has no DNA to confirm it. The CDR3 has 16 residues. The germline V gene has CDR1 LGHNA and CDR2 YSLEER. The CDR3 here is CASSDRSGTGGETQYF.

This chain links TRBV5-1 with TRBJ1-1; TCRdb reports TRBD1, a call that lacks DNA to check it against. Germline V gene sequence: CDR1 SGHRS, CDR2 YFSETQ. This CDR3 spans 15 amino acids. CDR3 amino acids: CASSSQPPGNTEAFF.

CDR3 amino acids: CASSLFEAIRTDTQYF. V usage is TRBV7-2 and J usage is TRBJ2-3. CDR3 length: 16 amino acids. Germline lookup yields CDR1 SGHTA and CDR2 FQGNSA.

The chain couples TRBV11-2 to TRBJ2-5; TCRdb outputs TRBD2, but without DNA this stays unchecked. CDR1 and CDR2 (germline): SGHAT, FQNNGV. This CDR3 spans 15 amino acids. The CDR3 here is CATASGTSLRETQYF. The complete variable domain, with remaining parts taken from reference TRBV11-2 and TRBJ2-5, reads EAGVAQSPRYKIIEKRQSVAFWCNPISGHATLYWYQQILGQGPKLLIQFQNNGVVDDSQLPKDRFSAERLKGVDSTLKIQPAKLEDSAVYLCATASGTSLRETQYFGPGTRLLVL.

The rearrangement uses TRBV6-5 and TRBJ2-5. The CDR3 totals 13 residues. Germline V lookup: CDR1 MNHEY, CDR2 SVGAGI. The CDR3: CASSYSEQETQYF.

The chain employs TRBV5-1 and TRBJ2-7; checking the TCRdb D call of TRBD1 is not possible without DNA. This CDR3 contains 14 residues. CDR1 is SGHRS and CDR2 is YFSETQ in the germline V gene. The CDR3 region is CASSLGGAAYEQYF.

The J gene is TRBJ2-4, the V gene TRBV28; the D call of TRBD2 rests on TCRdb alone, since no DNA is present to check it. Germline values: CDR1 MDHEN, CDR2 SYDVKM. The CDR3 has 15 residues. The CDR3 sequence is CASSFRTRMENIQYF.

The J gene is TRBJ1-1, the V gene TRBV12-3 or TRBV12-4. The length of the CDR3 is 12 residues. The CDR3 protein is CASSLSGLEAFF.

The gene calls are TRBV5-1 and TRBJ2-6. The CDR3 covers 15 residues. The germline gives CDR1 SGHRS, CDR2 YFSETQ. The CDR3: CASSLVGAGANVLTF.